A single sample gave rise to the 5 T cell receptor beta chains below, sequenced in a study of blood T cell repertoires in COVID-19. The data were produced by immunoSEQ multiplex PCR, yet TCRdb's version contains in-frame clones alone and is incomplete. This sample has roughly 81,000 clones, with under 85% found just once. Source material: peripheral blood. Source of these receptors: a woman aged 70-85 years with acute or convalescent COVID-19.

The chain joins TRBV19 to TRBJ2-3; perhaps TRBD2 as D (5 bases). The CDR3 is 15 residues long. Looked up from germline, CDR1 is LNHDA and CDR2 is SQIVND (reference sequence). Trimming took off 6 bases at V and 2 bases at J, with 15 bases between the two ends. The CDR3 nucleotides read TGTGCCAGTAGCCAAGGAGGACCCTACACAGATACGCAGTATTTT. Its protein product is CASSQGGPYTDTQYF.

The chain links TRBV5-5 to TRBJ1-2, with TRBD1 matching 7 bases. Per germline, CDR1 SGHKS and CDR2 YYEKEE (reference sequence). This CDR3 region has 17 residues. With 1 base clipped from V and 1 base from J, the junction kept 10 bases outside the gene matches. The CDR3 DNA follows: TGTGCCAGCAGCTTGAACAGTCACCAGGGGGTTAACTATGGCTACACCTTC. It codes for CASSLNSHQGVNYGYTF.

The chain combines TRBV3-1 (or the pseudogene TRBV3-2) with TRBJ2-1, with D hard to call. V was trimmed by 1 base and J by 5 bases, leaving 12 bases between them. Germline CDR1 reads LGHDT; CDR2 reads YNNKEL (reference sequence). The CDR3 extends over 15 amino acids. The CDR3 here is CASSQGLEFHNEQFF. The CDR3 region has the DNA TGTGCCAGCAGCCAAGGGCTAGAGTTCCACAATGAGCAGTTCTTC.

The chain couples TRBV10-2 to TRBJ1-2; TRBD1 matches 10 bases. There are 14 residues in the CDR3. With 7 bases clipped from V and 6 bases from J, the junction kept 8 bases outside the gene matches. In germline, CDR1 is WSHSY, CDR2 SAAADI. The CDR3 DNA sequence: TGCGCCAGCAAGGGACAGGGGATGCGTGATGGCTACACCTTC. Its protein is CASKGQGMRDGYTF.

The chain employs TRBV7-9 and TRBJ1-5; no clear D gene. Between the trimmed V and J ends, which lost 4 bases and 0 bases, there was a span of 13 bases. Germline CDR1 reads SEHNR; CDR2 reads FQNEAQ (reference sequence). This CDR3 region has 16 residues. The CDR3 spells CASSSEHYYSNQPQHF. For the CDR3, the DNA is TGTGCCAGCAGCTCTGAACACTATTATAGCAATCAGCCCCAGCATTTT.